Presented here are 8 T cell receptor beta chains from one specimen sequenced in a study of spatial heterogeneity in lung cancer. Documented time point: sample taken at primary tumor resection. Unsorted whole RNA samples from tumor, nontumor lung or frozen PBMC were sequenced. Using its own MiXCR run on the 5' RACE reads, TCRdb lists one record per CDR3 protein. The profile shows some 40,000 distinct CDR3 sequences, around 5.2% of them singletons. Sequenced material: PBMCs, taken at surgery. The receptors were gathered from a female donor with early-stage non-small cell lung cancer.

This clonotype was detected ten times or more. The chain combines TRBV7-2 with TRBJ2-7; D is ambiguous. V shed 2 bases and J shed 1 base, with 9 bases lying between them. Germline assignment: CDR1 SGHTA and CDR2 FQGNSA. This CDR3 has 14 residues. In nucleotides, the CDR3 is TGTGCCAGCAGCTTAACGGATTCTTCCTACGAGCAGTACTTC. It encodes CASSLTDSSYEQYF.

The CDR3 loop reads CASSPIDPEQYF. The CDR3 DNA is TGTGCCAGCAGTCCTATTGACCCCGAGCAGTACTTC. The chain joins TRBV7-9 to TRBJ2-7; D gene ambiguous. Germline V lookup: CDR1 SEHNR, CDR2 FQNEAQ (reference sequence). V was clipped by 6 bases and J by 6 bases, with 12 bases between them. The CDR3 is 12 residues long.

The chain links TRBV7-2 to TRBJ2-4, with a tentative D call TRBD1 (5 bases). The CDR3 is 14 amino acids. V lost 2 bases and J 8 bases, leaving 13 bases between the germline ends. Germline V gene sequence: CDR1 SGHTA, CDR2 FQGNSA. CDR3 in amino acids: CASSLRGIGDIQYF. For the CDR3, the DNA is TGTGCCAGCAGCTTAAGGGGTATAGGAGACATTCAGTACTTC. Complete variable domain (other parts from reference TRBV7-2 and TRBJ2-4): GAGVSQSPSNKVTEKGKDVELRCDPISGHTALYWYRQSLGQGLEFLIYFQGNSAPDKSGLPSDRFSAERTGGSVSTLTIQRTQQEDSAVYLCASSLRGIGDIQYFGAGTRLSVL.

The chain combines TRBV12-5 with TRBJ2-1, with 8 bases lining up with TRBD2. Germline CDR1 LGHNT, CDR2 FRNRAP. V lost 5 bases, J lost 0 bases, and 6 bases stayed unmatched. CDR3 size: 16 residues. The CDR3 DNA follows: TGTGCTAGTGGTCCGGGGGGGGCCCGCTCCTACAATGAGCAGTTCTTC. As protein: CASGPGGARSYNEQFF.

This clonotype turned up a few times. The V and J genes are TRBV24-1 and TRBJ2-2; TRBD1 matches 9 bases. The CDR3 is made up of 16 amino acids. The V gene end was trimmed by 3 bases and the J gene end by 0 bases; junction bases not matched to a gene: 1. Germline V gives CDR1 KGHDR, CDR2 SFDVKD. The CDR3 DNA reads TGTGCCACCAGTGATGGGGACAGGGCGAACACCGGGGAGCTGTTTTTT. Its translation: CATSDGDRANTGELFF.

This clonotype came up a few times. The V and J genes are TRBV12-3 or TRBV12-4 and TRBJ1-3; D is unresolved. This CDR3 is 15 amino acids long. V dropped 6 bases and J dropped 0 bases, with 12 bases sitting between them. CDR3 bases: TGTGCCAGCAGCCTAAAACGAATCTCTGGAAACACCATATATTTT. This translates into CASSLKRISGNTIYF.

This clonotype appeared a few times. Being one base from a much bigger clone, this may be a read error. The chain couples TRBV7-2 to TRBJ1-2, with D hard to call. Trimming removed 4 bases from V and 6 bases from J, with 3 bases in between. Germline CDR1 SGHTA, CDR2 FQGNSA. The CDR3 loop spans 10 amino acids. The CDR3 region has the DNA TGTGCCAGCAGCTCGCATGGCTACACCTTC. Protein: CASSSHGYTF. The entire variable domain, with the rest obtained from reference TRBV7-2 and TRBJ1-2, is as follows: GAGVSQSPSNKVTEKGKDVELRCDPISGHTALYWYRQSLGQGLEFLIYFQGNSAPDKSGLPSDRFSAERTGGSVSTLTIQRTQQEDSAVYLCASSSHGYTFGSGTRLTVV.

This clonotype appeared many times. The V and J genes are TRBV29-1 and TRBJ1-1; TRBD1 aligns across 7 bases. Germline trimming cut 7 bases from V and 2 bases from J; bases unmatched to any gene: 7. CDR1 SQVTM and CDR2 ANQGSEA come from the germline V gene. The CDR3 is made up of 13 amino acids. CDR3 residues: CSAAQGTNTEAFF. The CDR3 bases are TGCAGCGCCGCACAGGGGACTAACACTGAAGCTTTCTTT.